This TCR beta chain was observed in a study of glioma-infiltrating T cells. Overall study findings and caveats: Tissue and blood shared very few CDR3 sequences. Gliomas, especially low-grade, showed above-expected tissue-blood divergence; non-neoplastic patients showed below.

The iRepertoire nested amplicon-rescue multiplex PCR amplified TCR alpha and beta CDR3s from RNA. For one-step reverse transcription and amplification, about 90-450 ng of tissue mRNA or PBMC total RNA was used. From the multiplex PCR reads, TCRdb called clonotypes with MiXCR, one entry per CDR3 protein. This sample has approximately 190,000 distinct CDR3 sequences, with more than 25% found just once. V was shortened by 4 bases and J by 4 bases, with 14 bases between the two germline ends. There are 15 residues in the CDR3. The germline gives CDR1 LNHDA, CDR2 SQIVND (reference sequence). As for this clonotype: Its matching antigen is unknown. Possible read error: a much larger clone is one base away.

Material for sequencing was glioma tissue, nonneoplastic brain tissue, or PBMCs (not recorded which). The receptor comes from a human donor with low-grade glioma or glioblastoma, undergoing nonglioma brain surgery, or in good health (not recorded which). The rearrangement uses TRBV19 and TRBJ1-5; unclear D gene. The CDR3 loop is CASSRKHGSNQPQHF. The CDR3 DNA is TGTGCCAGTAGTAGGAAACATGGTTCGAATCAGCCCCAGCATTTT.